This TCR beta chain was recorded in a study of monozygotic twins with inflammatory bowel disease. A remark on this clonotype: Its specificity is not known.

Nested PCRs (about 17 and 10 cycles, two total) were applied to TCRalpha and TCRbeta cDNA. TCRdb re-called the 5' RACE reads and catalogs CDR3 proteins one per entry, DNA excluded. The sample table includes over 200,000 distinct CDR3 sequences. Findings and limits, study-wide: Clonotype sharing was lower in IBD patients than healthy twins, most markedly with disease activity.

Sample: blood. The sequence came from a human donor with ulcerative colitis or Crohn's disease, or a healthy co-twin of an affected twin (not recorded which).

CDR3 loop: CASRMDSQGVVFF. The chain has TRBV6-5 and TRBJ1-1; lacking DNA, the TRBD1 call made by TCRdb goes unchecked. This CDR3 has 13 amino acids. Germline V CDR1 and CDR2: MNHEY, SVGAGI.